The TCR beta chain described here comes from a study of T-cell reconstitution after alpha-beta-depleted transplantation in children. Study results and limitations: Some patients' high day-60 TCRbeta diversity was attributed to recipient cells surviving conditioning. T-cell counts and diversity at one year post-transplant came mainly from newly produced T cells. About two months after transplant, alpha-beta T cells reportedly came from several hundred expanded graft clones.

Germline V lookup: CDR1 SGHAT, CDR2 FQNNGV. V trimming: 0 bases; J trimming: 7 bases; junction bases outside the gene matches: 9. The CDR3 has 15 amino acids. Unique molecular identifiers were used to barcode this TCRbeta library. A single record per CDR3 protein comes from TCRdb applying MiXCR to the PCR reads. The sample contains approximately 980,000 distinct CDR3 sequences, about 29% of which appear only once. The count of this clonotype is one. Its cognate antigen is unknown. The V gene is TRBV11-2, the J gene TRBJ2-7; TRBD1 agrees at 7 bases. The sequence was obtained from a boy in the first two years of life who had a stem cell transplant for SCID, so the T cells may come from the graft donor. The starting material was PBMCs, mostly from graft donor cells, obtained 360 days after TCRalphabeta/CD19-depleted stem cell transplant. CDR3 protein: CASSLDPGGMKEQYF. The CDR3 nucleotides are TGTGCCAGCAGCTTAGATCCAGGGGGAATGAAGGAGCAGTACTTC.